Reported below is one TCR beta chain. The antigen is unknown. Only CD45RO-negative cells positively selected for CCR7 counted as naive CD8 cells, so terminally differentiated effector memory CD45RA+ cells were excluded. This sample stems from a study of shared clonotypes between healthy human individuals. Genomic DNA per cell subset filled all wells of several immunoSEQ plates. Repertoires were generated with immunoSEQ multiplex PCR, while TCRdb's copy carries only in-frame clones and drops some. Here the sample spans roughly 2 million clones, roughly 94% being singletons. General observations from the study: It was only blood that was sampled, and tissue repertoires likely differ. Against clonotypes common to all four donors, non-shared ones had lower generation probabilities. Roughly 5% of naive CD4 clonotypes were shared across four donors.

The CDR3 length is 13 residues. Trimming took 2 bases from V and 6 from J, leaving 8 bases between them. Germline CDR1 is PRHDT and CDR2 is FYEKMQ (reference sequence). The J gene is TRBJ1-5, the V gene TRBV13, with D tentatively TRBD1 (6 bases). The sequencing sample was made of naive CD8+ T cells sorted from blood. This sequence was found in a man between 18 and 35 years old in good health. The CDR3 sequence: CASSLRGVQPQHF. The CDR3, as DNA: TGTGCCAGCAGCTTAAGGGGGGTTCAGCCCCAGCATTTT.